This T cell receptor beta chain was observed in a study of blood T cell repertoires in COVID-19 (dated by TCRdb to between 2020 and 2021). Looking at the study overall: Samples covering the acute and convalescent phases of COVID-19 were provided by collaborators in the United States, Italy and Spain. The material from the prospective study consisted of cDNA or gDNA derived from T cells, B-cell-depleted T cells, or PBMCs. Deeply sampled blood TCRbeta repertoires from subjects exposed to, actively infected with, or recovered from COVID-19 were included in the dataset. The repertoires were released in a freely available public database meant as a resource for research on the immune response to SARS-CoV-2. The samples were drawn from the first 160 participants of the ongoing ImmuneRACE study and from more than 1,000 subjects provided by 6 global collaborators. The sample metadata nearly always contained a de-identified subject ID, COVID-19 status, age in years and sex. Where HLA class I and class II types were available, the types were taken from metadata supplied by the sample provider, not from assay-based typing.

For this clone: The target of this receptor is not known. Qualities for individual bases were not recorded, and no much larger clone is one base off.

TCRbeta CDR3 regions were amplified from genomic DNA using the immunoSEQ Assay, a bias-controlled multiplex PCR. The original pipeline was this. Within the assay, amplification of reference gene primers was used to estimate how many nucleated cells each sample contained. Sequence reads were collapsed and filtered to measure the absolute abundance of every unique TCRbeta CDR3 rearrangement. For each sample, productive Simpson clonality was calculated as the square root of Simpson's diversity index over productive rearrangements. This is the immuneACCESS table as TCRdb keeps it, with only in-frame sequences that have V and J called. A part of the clones is gone; compared with another copy, unresolved V genes explain less than half, and the rest is unexplained. The V and J calls and clone size are taken from that table; D and trimming were inferred from the DNA. The sample has about 240,000 clones on record, approximately 85% of them singletons. The ten largest clones take up roughly 4% of the sample.

For CDR1 and CDR2, the germline V gene (reference sequence) lists LNHDA and SQIVND. The CDR3, from cysteine to phenylalanine, totals 16 residues. The retained sequence is limited to the CDR3, 48 bases, with the frame set at the first base. Relative to germline, V is missing 5 bases and J is missing 4 bases, with 10 bases of the junction outside any gene match. Collaborating institutions collected whole blood in K2EDTA tubes following their own protocols. For TCRbeta analysis, collaborator samples were shipped as frozen whole blood, as isolated PBMCs, or as DNA extracted from either sample type. Broader findings and caveats from the paper: The quantity of clinical and demographic metadata differed by source and by participant and was supplied without curation.

The receptor comes from a middle-aged man with acute or convalescent COVID-19. The V and J segments used are TRBV19 and TRBJ1-5, and 8 bases in between align with TRBD1. Source material: peripheral blood. The DNA sequence is given as TGTGCCAGTAGTGCTCAGGGGGCGGCGGTAAATCAGCCCCAGCATTTT. Its protein product is CASSAQGAAVNQPQHF. With the portions outside the CDR3 filled from the reference TRBV19 and TRBJ1-5 genes, the complete variable region becomes DGGITQSPKYLFRKEGQNVTLSCEQNLNHDAMYWYRQDPGQGLRLIYYSQIVNDFQKGDIAEGYSVSREKKESFPLTVTSAQKNPTAFYLCASSAQGAAVNQPQHFGDGTRLSIL.